Detailed here is one T cell receptor beta chain. This clonotype was found a few times. Its binding antigen is unknown. The input lacks base qualities; no much larger clone sits a single base away. The entry originates in a study of blood T cells in healthy people across ages (dated by TCRdb to between 2015 and 2017). Regarding the study in general: In model experiments, template switching captured roughly one uniquely barcoded TCR beta cDNA molecule for every two T cells. Four age groups were formed from the donors: young (average about 16 years), middle-aged (around 39), aged (62) and long-lived (roughly 88). Using deep sequencing normalized with unique cDNA molecular identifiers, the study measured how TCR beta repertoire diversity changes with age. Two additional independent replicas of 1 million unique cDNA reads from the same blood draw were analyzed for two donors (one aged 18 to 30 and one aged 80 or older). To avoid experimental bias, donors of different ages were spread randomly across the sequencing lanes.

The donors were 40 or so Caucasian individuals from Russia, aged roughly 6 to 100 years, who were systemically healthy. Around 9.7 milliliters of peripheral blood were collected from each donor into EDTA-treated Vacutainer tubes. PBMCs were isolated by Ficoll-Paque density-gradient centrifugation, with at least 6 million obtained per sample. Trizol reagent was used to extract total RNA from the PBMCs, yielding at least 5.5 micrograms per sample. The percentages of naive CD45RAhigh/CD27high T cells were determined by flow cytometry on a PBMC aliquot from every donor. The CDR3, cysteine through phenylalanine, is 13 amino acids long. The read is trimmed to its CDR3 DNA, 39 bases read in frame from base 1. V and J are truncated by 5 bases and 10 bases respectively, leaving an intervening sequence of 18 bases. The library was obtained by 5' RACE. TCRdb shows the sequencer as Illumina HiSeq 2500. A second PCR of roughly 6 to 11 cycles was run with a J-beta primer mix and a sample-barcoded 5' primer. A template-switch 5' adaptor carrying 12 random nucleotides introduced a unique molecular identifier onto each TCR beta cDNA molecule. Each sample yielded at least 3 million CDR3-containing paired-end reads. First-strand cDNA synthesis was performed from all RNA using the Mint cDNA synthesis kit, with priming by a TRBC-specific oligonucleotide. Following uracil-DNA glycosylase treatment, a first 18-cycle PCR with universal primers M1SS and BC2_uni_R was performed on all cDNA. The paper's data handling went like this. Normalization of each sample was performed by random selection of 1 million high-quality reads, each carrying a distinct molecular identifier. Reads with shared molecular identifiers were discarded instead of being binned into consensus sequences. MiTCR, run with a Q25 quality threshold and the strictest error-elimination algorithm, handled CDR3 identification, clonotype clustering and error correction. A nonparametric unseen species model with Euler transformation was used to estimate a lower bound on total TCR beta diversity. Using fastp trimming at Q25 and MiXCR clonotype assembly, TCRdb reanalyzed the public sequencing data and kept in-frame beta chains. A single entry per CDR3 protein holds the most common genes and DNA from its merged rows. The V and J calls and clone size come from TCRdb's table, not from the authors' own analysis. Counted in this sample were 1.5 million to 2 million distinct CDR3 sequences; 40% to 55% of them appeared once. Of the sample, roughly 2% is held by the ten largest clones.

Points the paper makes about the study in general: Observed TCR beta diversity per million T cells fell roughly linearly with age, and a significant reduction was already apparent by age approximately 40. Compared with the aged group, the long-lived group had more naive CD4+ T cells, fewer expanded clones and increased TCR diversity, suggesting age selection. Donor CMV infection status was unknown, potentially confounding age-related changes in expanded clonotypes. A strong correlation was found between observed TCR beta diversity and the percentage of naive T cells measured by flow cytometry. Since profiling was done on bulk unsorted PBMCs, naive and antigen-experienced compartments could not be conclusively compared. Estimates of total diversity based on one million sequenced T cells were considered lower bounds and underestimates.

The TCR was taken from a middle-aged woman in good health. Sequencing was carried out using blood. The sequence joins TRBV12-3 or TRBV12-4 to TRBJ2-7; there is no confident call for the D gene. The nucleotides read TGTGCCAGCAGTACCCTCGGAAGGGCAGCCCAGTACTTC. The resulting protein is CASSTLGRAAQYF.